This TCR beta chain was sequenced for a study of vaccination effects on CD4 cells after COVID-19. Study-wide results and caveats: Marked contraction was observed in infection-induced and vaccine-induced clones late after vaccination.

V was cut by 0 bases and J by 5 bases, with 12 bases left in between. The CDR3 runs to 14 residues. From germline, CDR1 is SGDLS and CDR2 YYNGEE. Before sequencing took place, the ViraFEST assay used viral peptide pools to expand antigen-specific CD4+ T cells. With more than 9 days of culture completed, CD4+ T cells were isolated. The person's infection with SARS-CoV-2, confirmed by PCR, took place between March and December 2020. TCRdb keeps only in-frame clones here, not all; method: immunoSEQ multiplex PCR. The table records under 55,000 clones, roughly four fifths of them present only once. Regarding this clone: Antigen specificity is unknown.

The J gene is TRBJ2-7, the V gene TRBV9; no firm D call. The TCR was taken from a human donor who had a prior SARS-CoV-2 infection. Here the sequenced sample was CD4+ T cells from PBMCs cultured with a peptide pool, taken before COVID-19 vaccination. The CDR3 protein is CASSVDGTRDEQYF. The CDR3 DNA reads TGTGCCAGCAGCGTAGATGGCACAAGGGACGAGCAGTACTTC. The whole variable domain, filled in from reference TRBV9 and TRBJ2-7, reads DSGVTQTPKHLITATGQRVTLRCSPRSGDLSVYWYQQSLDQGLQFLIQYYNGEERAKGNILERFSAQQFPDLHSELNLSSLELGDSALYFCASSVDGTRDEQYFGPGTRLTVT.